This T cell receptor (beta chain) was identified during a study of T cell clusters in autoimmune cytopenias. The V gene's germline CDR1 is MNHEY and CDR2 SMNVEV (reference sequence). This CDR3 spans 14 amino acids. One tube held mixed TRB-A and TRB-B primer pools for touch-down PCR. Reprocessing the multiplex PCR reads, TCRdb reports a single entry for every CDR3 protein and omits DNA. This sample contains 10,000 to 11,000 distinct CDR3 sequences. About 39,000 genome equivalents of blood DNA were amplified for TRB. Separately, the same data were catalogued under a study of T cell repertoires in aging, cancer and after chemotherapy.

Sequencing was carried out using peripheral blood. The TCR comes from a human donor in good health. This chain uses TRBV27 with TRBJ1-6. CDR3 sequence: CASTLRTATSPLHF.